This T cell receptor (beta chain) stems from a study of blood T cell repertoires in COVID-19. V lost 6 bases to trimming and J lost 4 bases; unmatched junction nucleotides: 5. Germline V gene data show CDR1 as LNHDA and CDR2 as SQIVND (reference sequence). The CDR3 length is 14 residues. Self-reported history from a screening survey and questionnaire set each donor's cohort. Authors' data handling: It was from reference gene primer amplification that nucleated cell counts were estimated. Generated by immunoSEQ multiplex PCR, the TCRdb table keeps only in-frame clones and is missing some. The V and J calls and clone size were taken over from that table, and D and trimming were inferred from the DNA. This sample has a few hundred thousand clones, with 88% found just once.

The source is a woman aged 40 to 50 with acute COVID-19. Sample: PBMCs or T cells enriched from blood (not recorded which). The chain is built from TRBV19 and TRBJ1-5, with 8 bases aligning to TRBD1. The CDR3 reads CASRGGQVNQPQHF. The CDR3 nucleotides are TGTGCCAGTAGGGGGGGACAGGTAAATCAGCCCCAGCATTTT.